Described below is a single T cell receptor (beta chain) sequence and its context. In the authors' methods: The assay estimated nucleated cells by amplifying reference gene primers. Here immunoSEQ multiplex PCR was the method, and the copy in TCRdb shows in-frame clones only, minus some. V, J and clone size are taken as reported in that table, and D and trimming were inferred from the DNA itself. The sample carries 250,000 to 300,000 clones, roughly 80% recorded once. The data derive from a study of blood T cell repertoires in COVID-19. Study details: The analysed material was cDNA or gDNA that came from T cells, B-cell-depleted T cells, or PBMCs.

Everyone who took part was 18 to 89 years old, and they came from 24 US areas. The study assigned cohorts using participant-reported clinical history. The ends were cut back, 2 bases at V and 8 bases at J, with 15 bases in the middle. CDR1 is MDHEN and CDR2 is SYDVKM in the germline V gene. This CDR3 is 14 amino acids long. Sequencing was carried out using PBMCs or T cells enriched from blood (not recorded which). The gene calls are TRBV28 and TRBJ1-2, with D possibly TRBD1 on 5 matching bases. The TCR originated in a man aged 30-40 years with acute COVID-19. Here the CDR3 reads CASSLIQEPWGYTF. CDR3 bases: TGTGCCAGCAGTTTAATACAGGAGCCTTGGGGCTACACCTTC.